Listed here are 14 T cell receptor beta chains from one sample, sequenced in a study of T cells after yellow fever vaccination (dated by TCRdb to about 2019). Explained via the paper, the treatment or condition label denotes: live attenuated yellow fever vaccine strain. The method was 5' RACE. Sequencing took place on an Illumina NovaSeq 6000. TCRdb reanalyzed the raw reads on its own, using fastp at Q25 for trimming and MiXCR for clone calling, and kept in-frame beta chains. Every distinct CDR3 protein forms one entry, paired with its most common genes and DNA. A total of 300,000 to 400,000 distinct CDR3 sequences appear in this sample, about 12% of them only once. The ten largest make up roughly 3.1% of the sample. The sequencing used CD4+ T cells sorted from PBMCs, collected 15 days after the yellow fever booster vaccination. The source of these receptors is a man aged 18 to 30 who received the YFV17D yellow fever vaccine.

This chain connects TRBV12-3 or TRBV12-4 to TRBJ2-7; unclear D gene. The CDR3 is 12 amino acids. The germline V and J ends were trimmed by 3 bases and 3 bases, with 6 bases remaining between them. The CDR3 nucleotides are TGTGCCAGCAGTTTTTGGGGCTACGAGCAGTACTTC. Amino acid sequence: CASSFWGYEQYF.

This clonotype was detected many times. The chain couples TRBV5-1 to TRBJ2-3, with D perhaps TRBD1 (6 bases). Germline V gives CDR1 SGHRS, CDR2 YFSETQ. CDR3 length equals 14 residues. V lost 1 base to trimming and J lost 3 bases, with 9 bases between them. The CDR3 DNA is TGCGCCAGCAGCTTGACAGGGCGGACAGATACGCAGTATTTT. Amino acids: CASSLTGRTDTQYF.

The chain joins TRBV5-1 to TRBJ2-5, with D perhaps matching TRBD1 or TRBD2 (6 bases each). This CDR3 is 13 amino acids long. Trimming cost V 5 bases and J 5 bases, with 13 bases left between them. Germline assignment: CDR1 SGHRS and CDR2 YFSETQ. CDR3 DNA: TGCGCCAGCAGACAGGGACGGGAGGAGACCCAGTACTTC. Translation: CASRQGREETQYF. The full variable domain, its missing parts supplied by reference TRBV5-1 and TRBJ2-5, is KAGVTQTPRYLIKTRGQQVTLSCSPISGHRSVSWYQQTPGQGLQFLFEYFSETQRNKGNFPGRFSGRQFSNSRSEMNVSTLELGDSALYLCASRQGREETQYFGPGTRLLVL.

The chain is built from TRBV11-2 and TRBJ2-3; D may be TRBD1 (5 bases). The germline V gene has CDR1 SGHAT and CDR2 FQNNGV. Trimming shortened V by 5 bases and J by 4 bases, and 16 bases separated the two germline ends. The CDR3 runs to 15 residues. The CDR3 region is CASSPSSWGADTQYF. The CDR3 DNA reads as TGTGCCAGCAGCCCGTCTAGTTGGGGCGCAGATACGCAGTATTTT.

This clonotype occurred many times. The CDR3 bases are TGTGCCAGCAGCTCAGGGGACAGGGACGAAAAACTGTTTTTT. Protein sequence: CASSSGDRDEKLFF. This chain links TRBV7-9 with TRBJ1-4, with 9 bases aligning to TRBD1. The length of the CDR3 is 14 residues. The J segment lost 8 bases and the V segment lost 4 bases, leaving 5 bases of the junction unmatched. The V gene's germline CDR1 is SEHNR and CDR2 FQNEAQ (reference sequence).

This clonotype was recorded a few times. The V and J genes are TRBV27 and TRBJ2-7; the D is unclear. This CDR3 contains 13 residues. Germline V gene data show CDR1 as MNHEY and CDR2 as SMNVEV (reference sequence). The ends were cut back, 4 bases at V and 4 bases at J, with 11 bases in the middle. The CDR3 DNA sequence: TGTGCCAGCAGTTCCTCCCCCTATTACGAGCAGTACTTC. Amino acids: CASSSSPYYEQYF.

This clonotype showed up just a few times. The chain is built from TRBV24-1 and TRBJ1-4; D is perhaps TRBD1 (5 bases). The CDR3 is 14 residues long. The germline V gene encodes CDR1 KGHDR and CDR2 SFDVKD. The V end lost 4 bases, the J end lost 7 bases, and 12 bases lay between the germline ends. Here the CDR3 DNA reads TGTGCCACCAGTGAGGAGGGACCGGTTGAAAAACTGTTTTTT. As protein: CATSEEGPVEKLFF.

This clonotype appeared a few times. This chain connects TRBV6-6 to TRBJ2-3; 7 bases map to TRBD1. This CDR3 is 16 amino acids long. CDR1 and CDR2 from the germline V gene are MNHNY and SVGAGI (reference sequence). With 2 bases clipped from V and 0 bases from J, the junction kept 5 bases outside the gene matches. The CDR3 nucleotides are TGTGCCAGCAGTTACGGGACAGAACAAAGCACAGATACGCAGTATTTT. Protein product: CASSYGTEQSTDTQYF.

The chain carries TRBV6-5 and TRBJ1-1; D gene unclear. V was pared by 7 bases and J by 1 base, with 10 bases between. The CDR3 contains 13 residues. Germline loops: CDR1 MNHEY, CDR2 SVGAGI. The CDR3 region has the DNA TGTGCCAGCACCCATTCGGAGAACACTGAAGCTTTCTTT. As protein: CASTHSENTEAFF.

The chain links TRBV10-3 to TRBJ1-6; no clear D gene. Germline assignment: CDR1 ENHRY and CDR2 SYGVKD. This CDR3 is built from 16 residues. Trimming stripped 6 bases from V and 0 bases from J, with 12 bases between. The CDR3 loop reads CAISSSGNSYNSPLHF. CDR3 DNA: TGTGCCATCAGCAGCAGTGGGAACTCCTATAATTCACCCCTCCACTTT.

The chain combines TRBV5-5 with TRBJ1-5; the D is unclear. The V gene's germline CDR1 is SGHKS and CDR2 YYEKEE (reference sequence). V was clipped by 1 base and J by 2 bases, with 13 bases between them. The CDR3 is made up of 16 amino acids. CDR3 loop: CASSLLMGWGNQPQHF. In DNA, the CDR3 is TGTGCCAGCAGCTTGTTAATGGGCTGGGGCAATCAGCCCCAGCATTTT.

This clonotype was recorded a few times. The CDR3 region has the DNA TGTGCCAGCAGCTTACCAGGATCCGATACGCAGTATTTT. Its translation: CASSLPGSDTQYF. The V call is TRBV7-2, the J call TRBJ2-3; the D is unclear. CDR3 length equals 13 residues. Per germline, CDR1 SGHTA and CDR2 FQGNSA. V lost 2 bases and J 6 bases, leaving 9 bases between the germline ends.

The chain uses TRBV5-1 and TRBJ1-2, with 7 bases matching TRBD1. The CDR3 runs to 13 residues. From germline, CDR1 is SGHRS and CDR2 YFSETQ. Trimming cost V 0 bases and J 6 bases; bases outside gene matches: 2. The CDR3 spells CASSLVGTDGYTF. The CDR3 DNA sequence: TGCGCCAGCAGCTTGGTTGGGACAGATGGCTACACCTTC.

The genes are TRBV5-1 and TRBJ2-5; 8 nucleotides match TRBD1. Per the germline V gene, CDR1 is SGHRS and CDR2 is YFSETQ. The CDR3 loop spans 15 amino acids. Trimming removed 4 bases from V and 1 base from J; junction bases left unmatched: 6. The DNA for the CDR3 is TGCGCCAGCAGCCGGACCGGACAGGGCCAAGAGACCCAGTACTTC. Protein product: CASSRTGQGQETQYF.